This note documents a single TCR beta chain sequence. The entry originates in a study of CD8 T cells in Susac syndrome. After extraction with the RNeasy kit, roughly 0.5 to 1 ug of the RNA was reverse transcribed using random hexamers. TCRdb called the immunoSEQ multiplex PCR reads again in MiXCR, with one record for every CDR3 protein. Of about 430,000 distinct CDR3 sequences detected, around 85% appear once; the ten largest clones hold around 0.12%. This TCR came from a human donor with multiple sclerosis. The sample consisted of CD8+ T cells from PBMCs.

CDR3 coding DNA: TGTGCCTGGACAGGGGGGCCCCACGAGCAGTACTTC. It translates to CAWTGGPHEQYF. The chain carries TRBV30 and TRBJ2-7, with a possible D match to TRBD1 (7 bases). CDR3 length equals 12 residues. From germline, CDR1 is GTSNPN and CDR2 SVGIG (reference sequence). Trimming took 4 bases from V and 5 from J, leaving 12 bases between them.